This paragraph reports one T cell receptor beta chain. The data stem from a study of control samples from healthy donors and cancer patients. V was clipped by 4 bases and J by 7 bases; unmatched bases: 9. CDR3 length equals 15 residues. Germline V CDR1 and CDR2: LGHNT, FRNRAP. The assay was immunoSEQ multiplex PCR, and TCRdb's table has in-frame clones only and misses some. Of 120,000 to 150,000 clones detected, 90% to 95% appear once; the ten largest clones hold less than 6%. This chain joins TRBV12-5 and TRBJ1-5; TRBD1 matches 8 bases. This clonotype was obtained from a young man in good health. Sample: blood. The CDR3 DNA reads TGTGCTAGTGGTTCGGACAGGGTGTTACGCCAGCCCCAGCATTTT. Protein product: CASGSDRVLRQPQHF.